The rows below give T cell receptor beta chains drawn from one sample of a study of CD8+ T cells in alopecia areata. Sequencing used immunoSEQ multiplex PCR; TCRdb keeps in-frame clones, though not all of them. The data contain about 88,000 clones, roughly 47% of them singletons. The material was CD8+ T cells sorted from blood, obtained at week 24, from a patient treated with tofacitinib. The receptor set was obtained from a human donor with alopecia areata. Each CDR3 is given with its conserved first and last residue. A D gene is named only where the DNA matches it firmly. Only part of the rows carry a size: once, few, many, or a class if the clone is expanded.

V gene: TRBV5-1; CDR3 length: 12; J gene: TRBJ2-5; D gene: .; clone size: .; CDR3 protein: CATYGSQETQYF; CDR3 DNA: TGCGCCACCTATGGGAGCCAAGAGACCCAGTACTTC
V gene: TRBV30; CDR3 length: 15; J gene: TRBJ1-5; D gene: .; clone size: .; CDR3 protein: CAWSDPWQAGQPQHF; CDR3 DNA: TGTGCCTGGAGTGATCCCTGGCAGGCAGGACAGCCCCAGCATTTT
V gene: TRBV28; CDR3 length: 15; J gene: TRBJ2-3; D gene: .; clone size: .; CDR3 protein: CASSPGDGLTDTQYF; CDR3 DNA: TGTGCCAGCTCCCCCGGGGACGGACTCACAGATACGCAGTATTTT
V gene: TRBV7-6; CDR3 length: 15; J gene: TRBJ2-7; D gene: TRBD2; clone size: .; CDR3 protein: CASSPPGTTFYEQYF; CDR3 DNA: TGTGCCAGCAGCCCCCCCGGGACTACCTTCTACGAGCAGTACTTC
V gene: TRBV2; CDR3 length: 16; J gene: TRBJ2-1; D gene: .; clone size: few; CDR3 protein: CASIETAGGSYNEQFF; CDR3 DNA: TGTGCCAGCATAGAAACTGCCGGGGGCTCCTACAATGAGCAGTTCTTC
V gene: TRBV30; CDR3 length: 13; J gene: TRBJ1-5; D gene: .; clone size: .; CDR3 protein: CAWGGNSNQPQHF; CDR3 DNA: TGTGCCTGGGGTGGGAATAGCAATCAGCCCCAGCATTTT
V gene: TRBV4-1; CDR3 length: 16; J gene: TRBJ2-2; D gene: .; clone size: .; CDR3 protein: CASSQDRQRNTGELFF; CDR3 DNA: TGCGCCAGCAGCCAAGATAGACAGCGGAACACCGGGGAGCTGTTTTTT
V gene: TRBV20-1; CDR3 length: 11; J gene: TRBJ2-2; D gene: .; clone size: once; CDR3 protein: CSANITGELFF; CDR3 DNA: TGCAGTGCGAACATTACCGGGGAGCTGTTTTTT
V gene: TRBV6-5; CDR3 length: 14; J gene: TRBJ2-5; D gene: .; clone size: few; CDR3 protein: CASRPGRRGETQYF; CDR3 DNA: TGTGCCAGCAGACCCGGTCGACGGGGAGAGACCCAGTACTTC
V gene: TRBV11-2; CDR3 length: 15; J gene: TRBJ2-3; D gene: .; clone size: few; CDR3 protein: CASSTTSKSTDTQYF; CDR3 DNA: TGTGCCAGCAGCACAACTAGTAAAAGCACAGATACGCAGTATTTT
V gene: TRBV19; CDR3 length: 14; J gene: TRBJ2-3; D gene: .; clone size: many; CDR3 protein: CASSTIAARDTQYF; CDR3 DNA: TGTGCCAGTAGCACCATAGCGGCCCGGGATACGCAGTATTTT
V gene: TRBV4-1; CDR3 length: 16; J gene: TRBJ2-5; D gene: TRBD1; clone size: .; CDR3 protein: CASSPPETGGPETQYF; CDR3 DNA: TGCGCCAGCAGCCCGCCGGAGACAGGGGGCCCAGAGACCCAGTACTTC
V gene: TRBV2; CDR3 length: 14; J gene: TRBJ2-7; D gene: .; clone size: .; CDR3 protein: CASTMGPNPNEQYF; CDR3 DNA: TGTGCCAGCACCATGGGCCCCAACCCCAACGAGCAGTACTTC
V gene: TRBV7-9; CDR3 length: 16; J gene: TRBJ2-2; D gene: TRBD2; clone size: .; CDR3 protein: CASSFLTSATGGELFF; CDR3 DNA: TGTGCCAGCAGCTTCCTGACTAGCGCGACGGGCGGGGAGCTGTTTTTT
V gene: TRBV28; CDR3 length: 14; J gene: TRBJ1-4; D gene: .; clone size: few; CDR3 protein: CASSLGQLNEKLFF; CDR3 DNA: TGTGCCAGCAGTTTAGGCCAGCTTAATGAAAAACTGTTTTTT
V gene: TRBV2; CDR3 length: 14; J gene: TRBJ2-7; D gene: TRBD1; clone size: few; CDR3 protein: CASSLQTGVDEQYF; CDR3 DNA: TGTGCCAGCAGCCTCCAGACAGGGGTCGACGAGCAGTACTTC
V gene: TRBV29-1; CDR3 length: 16; J gene: TRBJ2-5; D gene: TRBD1; clone size: few; CDR3 protein: CSVPRWTGGKGETQYF; CDR3 DNA: TGCAGCGTCCCGCGCTGGACAGGGGGAAAGGGAGAGACCCAGTACTTC
V gene: TRBV29-1; CDR3 length: 13; J gene: TRBJ1-2; D gene: .; clone size: .; CDR3 protein: CSVWGNSNYGYTF; CDR3 DNA: TGCAGCGTTTGGGGAAATTCTAACTATGGCTACACCTTC
V gene: TRBV6-5; CDR3 length: 12; J gene: TRBJ2-7; D gene: .; clone size: .; CDR3 protein: CASSPGQNEQYF; CDR3 DNA: TGTGCCAGCAGCCCCGGGCAAAACGAGCAGTACTTC
V gene: TRBV25-1; CDR3 length: 17; J gene: TRBJ2-1; D gene: TRBD2; clone size: .; CDR3 protein: CASATGLAGGGDNEQFF; CDR3 DNA: TGTGCCAGCGCTACGGGACTAGCGGGAGGAGGAGACAATGAGCAGTTCTTC
V gene: TRBV7-9; CDR3 length: 18; J gene: TRBJ1-1; D gene: .; clone size: few; CDR3 protein: CASSLEFFGGPGEIEAFF; CDR3 DNA: TGTGCCAGCAGCTTAGAGTTCTTTGGGGGGCCAGGAGAAATTGAAGCTTTCTTT
V gene: TRBV29-1; CDR3 length: 13; J gene: TRBJ1-2; D gene: TRBD1; clone size: .; CDR3 protein: CSAVEGGTGGYTF; CDR3 DNA: TGCAGCGCAGTGGAGGGAGGGACAGGGGGCTACACCTTC
V gene: TRBV7-2; CDR3 length: 16; J gene: TRBJ2-1; D gene: TRBD2; clone size: few; CDR3 protein: CASSTRLAGGIYEQFF; CDR3 DNA: TGTGCCAGCAGCACCCGACTAGCGGGAGGTATCTATGAGCAGTTCTTC
V gene: TRBV4-1; CDR3 length: 16; J gene: TRBJ2-7; D gene: TRBD2; clone size: .; CDR3 protein: CASSPVPLAGVLEQYF; CDR3 DNA: TGCGCCAGCAGCCCGGTACCACTAGCGGGAGTCTTAGAGCAGTACTTC
V gene: TRBV7-9; CDR3 length: 13; J gene: TRBJ1-1; D gene: .; clone size: .; CDR3 protein: CASSLASGWQAFF; CDR3 DNA: TGTGCCAGCAGCTTAGCGAGTGGGTGGCAAGCTTTCTTT
V gene: TRBV6-1; CDR3 length: 13; J gene: TRBJ1-2; D gene: TRBD1; clone size: .; CDR3 protein: CAGGQGSNYGYTF; CDR3 DNA: TGTGCCGGAGGACAGGGTTCTAACTATGGCTACACCTTC
V gene: TRBV27; CDR3 length: 15; J gene: TRBJ2-7; D gene: TRBD2; clone size: few; CDR3 protein: CASSLSLAGVYEQYF; CDR3 DNA: TGTGCCAGCAGTTTATCACTAGCGGGAGTCTACGAGCAGTACTTC
V gene: TRBV9; CDR3 length: 15; J gene: TRBJ2-7; D gene: .; clone size: .; CDR3 protein: CASSVGGLHSYEQYF; CDR3 DNA: TGTGCCAGCAGCGTAGGGGGCCTCCATAGCTACGAGCAGTACTTC
V gene: TRBV10-3; CDR3 length: 15; J gene: TRBJ1-3; D gene: .; clone size: .; CDR3 protein: CAISALDNTGNTIYF; CDR3 DNA: TGTGCCATCAGTGCCCTCGACAATACTGGAAACACCATATATTTT
V gene: TRBV10-3; CDR3 length: 15; J gene: TRBJ2-7; D gene: .; clone size: once; CDR3 protein: CAISDPSASSYEQYF; CDR3 DNA: TGTGCCATCAGTGATCCTAGCGCCAGCTCCTACGAGCAGTACTTC
V gene: TRBV29-1; CDR3 length: 12; J gene: TRBJ1-2; D gene: .; clone size: few; CDR3 protein: CSVPRGDYGYTF; CDR3 DNA: TGCAGCGTTCCGAGGGGAGACTATGGCTACACCTTC
V gene: TRBV7-9; CDR3 length: 16; J gene: TRBJ2-6; D gene: .; clone size: few; CDR3 protein: CASSTNTGFGANVLTF; CDR3 DNA: TGTGCCAGCAGCACCAACACAGGGTTCGGGGCCAACGTCCTGACTTTC
V gene: TRBV7-9; CDR3 length: 15; J gene: TRBJ1-2; D gene: TRBD1; clone size: .; CDR3 protein: CASSLIQGGNYGYTF; CDR3 DNA: TGTGCCAGCAGCTTAATCCAGGGGGGTAACTATGGCTACACCTTC
V gene: TRBV4-1; CDR3 length: 16; J gene: TRBJ1-2; D gene: .; clone size: .; CDR3 protein: CASSQDFPAANYGYTF; CDR3 DNA: TGCGCCAGCAGCCAAGATTTCCCCGCCGCGAACTATGGCTACACCTTC
V gene: TRBV6-5; CDR3 length: 15; J gene: TRBJ2-1; D gene: .; clone size: .; CDR3 protein: CASSRDPSSYNEQFF; CDR3 DNA: TGTGCCAGCAGCCGGGACCCGAGCTCCTACAATGAGCAGTTCTTC
V gene: TRBV2; CDR3 length: 15; J gene: TRBJ2-2; D gene: .; clone size: few; CDR3 protein: CASSGQFANTGELFF; CDR3 DNA: TGTGCCAGCAGTGGACAGTTCGCGAACACCGGGGAGCTGTTTTTT
V gene: TRBV5-4; CDR3 length: 12; J gene: TRBJ2-1; D gene: .; clone size: .; CDR3 protein: CASSSDEAEQFF; CDR3 DNA: TGTGCCAGCAGTTCGGATGAAGCGGAGCAGTTCTTC
V gene: TRBV25-1; CDR3 length: 11; J gene: TRBJ2-1; D gene: TRBD1; clone size: .; CDR3 protein: CATHRGHEQFF; CDR3 DNA: TGTGCCACCCACAGGGGGCATGAGCAGTTCTTC
V gene: TRBV7-9; CDR3 length: 16; J gene: TRBJ1-2; D gene: .; clone size: .; CDR3 protein: CASSPLSGTVNYGYTF; CDR3 DNA: TGTGCCAGCAGCCCCCTTTCCGGGACGGTGAACTATGGCTACACCTTC
V gene: TRBV9; CDR3 length: 16; J gene: TRBJ2-3; D gene: TRBD2; clone size: few; CDR3 protein: CASSVGGGSLTDTQYF; CDR3 DNA: TGTGCCAGCAGCGTAGGAGGCGGGAGTTTGACAGATACGCAGTATTTT
V gene: TRBV27; CDR3 length: 15; J gene: TRBJ2-1; D gene: TRBD2; clone size: .; CDR3 protein: CASSTLAGVVNEQFF; CDR3 DNA: TGTGCCAGCAGTACCCTAGCGGGAGTGGTCAATGAGCAGTTCTTC
V gene: TRBV29-1; CDR3 length: 13; J gene: TRBJ2-1; D gene: .; clone size: few; CDR3 protein: CSVEYGIYLEQFF; CDR3 DNA: TGCAGCGTTGAGTACGGGATCTATTTAGAGCAGTTCTTC
V gene: TRBV11-2; CDR3 length: 14; J gene: TRBJ1-1; D gene: .; clone size: few; CDR3 protein: CASSLGGARTEAFF; CDR3 DNA: TGTGCCAGCAGCTTGGGGGGCGCACGCACTGAAGCTTTCTTT
V gene: TRBV4-1; CDR3 length: 15; J gene: TRBJ1-1; D gene: TRBD1; clone size: .; CDR3 protein: CASSIEDRINTEAFF; CDR3 DNA: TGCGCCAGCAGTATTGAGGACAGGATTAACACTGAAGCTTTCTTT
V gene: TRBV4-1; CDR3 length: 15; J gene: TRBJ1-2; D gene: .; clone size: .; CDR3 protein: CASSPYRDTNYGYTF; CDR3 DNA: TGCGCCAGCAGCCCCTACCGGGACACCAACTATGGCTACACCTTC
V gene: TRBV29-1; CDR3 length: 15; J gene: TRBJ2-5; D gene: .; clone size: .; CDR3 protein: CSVASRANSQETQYF; CDR3 DNA: TGCAGCGTTGCAAGCAGGGCAAATTCCCAGGAGACCCAGTACTTC
V gene: TRBV29-1; CDR3 length: 13; J gene: TRBJ1-1; D gene: .; clone size: .; CDR3 protein: CSVGGGTLSGAFF; CDR3 DNA: TGCAGCGTTGGTGGGGGGACACTGAGTGGAGCTTTCTTT
V gene: TRBV7-6; CDR3 length: 16; J gene: TRBJ2-1; D gene: .; clone size: few; CDR3 protein: CASTQSFERAYNEQFF; CDR3 DNA: TGTGCCAGCACTCAGTCGTTCGAGCGGGCCTACAATGAGCAGTTCTTC
V gene: TRBV4-1; CDR3 length: 14; J gene: TRBJ2-5; D gene: .; clone size: few; CDR3 protein: CASSQVGGQETQYF; CDR3 DNA: TGCGCCAGCAGCCAAGTTGGGGGGCAAGAGACCCAGTACTTC
V gene: TRBV6-6; CDR3 length: 12; J gene: TRBJ2-5; D gene: TRBD1; clone size: few; CDR3 protein: CATEDRGETQYF; CDR3 DNA: TGTGCCACCGAGGACAGGGGGGAGACCCAGTACTTC